This T cell receptor (beta chain) is drawn from a study of molecular identifiers for immune sequencing clone quantification. Study-wide findings and caveats: Clonotypes topping 20 RNA copies carried over 98% of effector molecules but under 1% of naive ones. Barcode collisions between identical TCR molecules could shrink estimates of highly expanded clone sizes.

Sorting defined naive CD8 T cells as CD8+CD4-CCR7+CD45RA+. CDR1 is SGHNT and CDR2 is YYREEE in the germline V gene (reference sequence). The germline V and J ends were trimmed by 3 bases and 1 base, with 13 bases remaining between them. This CDR3 contains 15 residues. This clonotype was counted a few times. Its antigen is not known. In preparing bulk TCR libraries, previously described methods and listed TCR primers were used. TCRdb re-called the PCR reads through MiXCR, storing one row per CDR3 protein. Of approximately 670,000 distinct CDR3 sequences in the sample, roughly 21% were seen once. Material for sequencing was naive CD8+ T cells from blood, with Jurkat cell RNA spiked in. Subset described: FACS-sorted CD8+CD4-CCR7+CD45RA+ naive T cells. The chain is built from TRBV5-4 and TRBJ1-1; tentative D call: TRBD1 (5 bases). This receptor was obtained from a human donor in good health. Some libraries in this study had Jurkat cell RNA spiked in. The CDR3 reads CASSSRVGTNTEAFF. CDR3 in DNA: TGTGCCAGCAGCTCCAGGGTGGGGACGAACACTGAAGCTTTCTTT.